This passage covers 12 T cell receptor beta chains from one sample sequenced in a study of cytomegalovirus exposure and HLA in healthy donors. The PCR employed 60 Vbeta primers together with 13 Jbeta primers. The table came from immunoSEQ multiplex PCR; TCRdb's copy has only in-frame clones and leaves some out. The data contain about 120,000 clones, more than 60% of them seen just once; the ten biggest clones take up 9% to 10%. Sequenced sample: PBMCs. These receptors were taken from a man in his forties or fifties in good health and CMV-seropositive.

Remarks on this clone: One end of the junction varies from germline; a read error may be responsible. The V gene is TRBV18, the J gene TRBJ1-5; the match to TRBD1 covers 9 bases. The CDR3 is 18 residues long. Germline assignment: CDR1 KGHSH and CDR2 LQKENI. In DNA, the CDR3 is TGTGCCAGCTCACCACCGAGCCGGACAGGGGATAGCTATCAGCCCCAGCATTTT. Translation gives CASSPPSRTGDSYQPQHF.

The chain carries TRBV27 and TRBJ2-7; D may be TRBD1 (5 bases). The CDR3 has 14 amino acids. Trimming stripped 2 bases from V and 1 base from J, with 9 bases between. CDR1 and CDR2 from the germline V gene are MNHEY and SMNVEV (reference sequence). The chain's CDR3 is CASSLTGPSYEQYF. As DNA, the CDR3 is TGTGCCAGCAGTTTAACAGGTCCTTCCTACGAGCAGTACTTC.

The chain joins TRBV19 to TRBJ1-2; perhaps TRBD1 as D (6 bases). The V end was cut by 4 bases, the J end by 3 bases, with 15 bases between. This CDR3 region has 15 residues. The germline gives CDR1 LNHDA, CDR2 SQIVND (reference sequence). The CDR3 DNA sequence: TGTGCCAGTAGTACCTACCTCCGGACAGACTATGGCTACACCTTC. Amino acids: CASSTYLRTDYGYTF.

Only a few counts were recorded for this clone. This chain uses TRBV29-1 with TRBJ1-5; D might be TRBD1 (5 bases). In germline, CDR1 is SQVTM, CDR2 ANQGSEA. The CDR3 is made up of 13 amino acids. V lost 3 bases and J lost 7, with 13 bases in between. The CDR3: CSVEGGGGQPQHF. The CDR3 nucleotides are TGCAGCGTTGAGGGCGGGGGAGGGCAGCCCCAGCATTTT.

This clone was recorded only once. The V gene is TRBV6-6, the J gene TRBJ2-5; D is uncertain. This CDR3 contains 14 residues. V was clipped by 4 bases and J by 1 base, with 10 bases between them. Germline V gene sequence: CDR1 MNHNY, CDR2 SVGAGI (reference sequence). The CDR3 protein is CASSFLTAQETQYF. CDR3 nucleotides: TGTGCCAGCAGTTTCCTGACTGCCCAAGAGACCCAGTACTTC.

This clone was counted a few times. The CDR3 loop reads CASSTLIGQGDGYTF. CDR3 coding DNA: TGTGCCAGCAGCACTCTAATCGGACAGGGGGACGGCTACACCTTC. The chain uses TRBV6-1 and TRBJ1-2; 10 positions agree with TRBD1. The CDR3 covers 15 residues. V lost 6 bases and J lost 8; bases outside the gene matches: 12. Germline V gene lookup returns CDR1 MNHNS and CDR2 SASEGT.

The chain employs TRBV29-1 and TRBJ2-4; the D gene is possibly TRBD2 (5 bases). Between the trimmed V and J ends, which lost 7 bases and 8 bases, there was a span of 21 bases. The CDR3 is made up of 14 amino acids. The germline V gene has CDR1 SQVTM and CDR2 ANQGSEA. CDR3 sequence (DNA): TGCAGCGCCGCGACGCGGGTTCGGTTCGACATTCAGTACTTC. Residues: CSAATRVRFDIQYF.

The J gene is TRBJ1-1, the V gene TRBV15, with D perhaps matching TRBD1 (5 bases). The CDR3 has 14 residues. Germline loops: CDR1 LNHNV, CDR2 YYDKDF (reference sequence). Trimming removed 0 bases at V and 4 bases at J, with 9 bases between. The CDR3 region is CATSRDKRGTEAFF. The CDR3 bases are TGTGCCACCAGCAGAGATAAAAGGGGCACTGAAGCTTTCTTT.

The rearrangement joins TRBV6-5 to TRBJ1-1; possible D gene TRBD1, 6 bases. CDR3 size: 15 residues. Per germline, CDR1 MNHEY and CDR2 SVGAGI. The V end was cut by 3 bases, the J end by 4 bases, with 15 bases between. The chain's CDR3 is CASSYKQGIVTEAFF. Written as DNA, the CDR3 is TGTGCCAGCAGTTATAAACAGGGAATAGTCACTGAAGCTTTCTTT.

This clone was observed once. The chain has TRBV10-2 and TRBJ2-5; 7 bases are shared with TRBD2. V shed 5 bases and J 1 base; nucleotides not matched to a gene: 10. CDR1 and CDR2 from the germline V gene are WSHSY and SAAADI. The CDR3 spans 16 residues. The CDR3 loop reads CASSTSRELPQETQYF. CDR3 bases: TGCGCCAGCAGTACCTCGCGGGAGTTACCCCAAGAGACCCAGTACTTC.

The DNA for the CDR3 is TGTGCCAGCAGCTCTAGCGGGATCCAAGAGACCCAGTACTTC. Its protein is CASSSSGIQETQYF. This chain connects TRBV7-2 to TRBJ2-5; 9 bases are shared with TRBD2. V was clipped by 4 bases and J by 1 base; unmatched bases: 1. CDR1 is SGHTA and CDR2 is FQGNSA in the germline V gene. This CDR3 spans 14 amino acids.

A few counts support this clone. DNA for the CDR3: TGTGCCAGCAGTGGTCCGGGACAGATGACTAGCTCCTACAATGAGCAGTTCTTC. It is translated as CASSGPGQMTSSYNEQFF. The chain joins TRBV6-1 to TRBJ2-1; D possibly corresponds to TRBD1 (7 bases). The CDR3 consists of 18 residues. V was cut by 4 bases and J by 0 bases, with 19 bases left in between. Germline CDR1 and CDR2: MNHNS and SASEGT.